This T cell receptor (beta chain) was documented in a study of shared clonotypes between healthy human individuals. How the authors handled the data: In the immunoSEQ data, sequences were junction-only and lacked quality scores, so filtering differed. Profiled with immunoSEQ multiplex PCR; TCRdb holds only in-frame clones, not every one. V, J and clone size derive from that table, while D and trimming were established from the DNA sequence. This table holds millions of clones, 95% found once. This CDR3 is 18 amino acids long. V shed 4 bases and J 0 bases; nucleotides not matched to a gene: 9. CDR1 SGDLS and CDR2 YYNGEE come from the germline V gene. Notes on the study in general: In general, naive subsets displayed greater estimated richness than memory subsets did. Generation probabilities were higher for clonotypes shared across all four sorted-subset donors than for unshared ones. Of the naive CD4 clonotypes, about 5% were shared across several donors.

On this clone: Its antigen is currently unknown.

The receptor was derived from a man aged 18-30 years in good health. Input material: naive CD4+ T cells sorted from blood. As to subset: CD45RA+ positively selected. The chain combines TRBV9 with TRBJ2-3; TRBD2 aligns across 12 bases. The CDR3 nucleotides are TGTGCCAGCAGCATCGGGACTAGCGGGTTCTCTAGCACAGATACGCAGTATTTT. Protein sequence: CASSIGTSGFSSTDTQYF.